This TCR beta chain was obtained from a study of blood T cell repertoires in COVID-19. On the study more broadly: COVID-19 samples collected from the United States, Italy and Spain covered acute and convalescent phases. T cells, B-cell-depleted T cells, or PBMCs provided the cDNA or gDNA that served as material.

Authors' methods: Amplification of reference gene primers provided the estimated nucleated cell counts. Only in-frame clones appear in the TCRdb table, and some are missing; sequencing was by immunoSEQ multiplex PCR. The DNA was the basis for D and trimming; V, J and clone size are from that table. The repertoire consists of 400,000 or so clones, with about 87% occurring once and the leading ten covering 0.8% to 1%. Followed longitudinally, the Seattle patients had been enrolled during active infection. Germline V CDR1 and CDR2: LNHDA, SQIVND (reference sequence). The CDR3 spans 14 residues. V shed 8 bases, J shed 2 bases, and the junction held 9 bases outside the gene matches.

J is TRBJ2-7 and V is TRBV19, with 7 bases lining up with TRBD1. This receptor was identified in a man aged 18-30 years with COVID-19, enrolled during active disease. Sequencing was carried out using peripheral blood. The CDR3 reads CASGPGTEAYEQYF. DNA for the CDR3: TGTGCCAGTGGACCCGGGACAGAGGCCTACGAGCAGTACTTC.